These 26 T cell receptor beta chains share one sample of origin, sequenced in a study of blood T cell repertoires in COVID-19. Here immunoSEQ multiplex PCR was the method, and the copy in TCRdb shows in-frame clones only, minus some. Found here are 100,000 to 150,000 clones, roughly 72% of them singletons; the top ten hold 4.5% to 6%. The sample was peripheral blood. The receptors shown here come from an elderly man with COVID-19, enrolled during active disease.

The chain joins TRBV11-3 to TRBJ2-1, with D perhaps matching TRBD2 (6 bases). Germline CDR1 is SGHNT and CDR2 is YENEEA. V was cut by 0 bases and J by 2 bases, with 8 bases left in between. This CDR3 comprises 15 residues. The CDR3 spells CASSLELAPYNEQFF. The CDR3 DNA reads as TGTGCCAGCAGCTTAGAGCTAGCGCCCTACAATGAGCAGTTCTTC.

V gene TRBV10-2 combines with J gene TRBJ1-4; D is possibly TRBD1 (5 bases). V was clipped by 2 bases and J by 4 bases, with 11 bases between them. The CDR3 sequence is 15 residues long. Germline CDR1 and CDR2: WSHSY and SAAADI. CDR3 sequence (DNA): TGCGCCAGCAGTGAGAAGACAGCTGTTAATGAAAAACTGTTTTTT. This sequence encodes CASSEKTAVNEKLFF.

The chain joins TRBV28 to TRBJ1-4; TRBD1 matches at 7 bases. The CDR3 is 12 residues long. The V and J ends lost 5 bases and 10 bases, in that order; junction bases with no gene match: 4. Germline V CDR1 and CDR2: MDHEN, SYDVKM. The chain's CDR3 is CASSEDRVKLFF. The CDR3 nucleotides are TGTGCCAGCAGTGAAGACAGGGTAAAACTGTTTTTT.

Only a few counts were recorded for this clone. V is TRBV5-1 and J is TRBJ2-1; 12 bases fit TRBD2. This CDR3 is 17 amino acids long. After removal of 0 bases from V and 8 bases from J, the junction contained 9 bases not matched to a gene. Looked up from germline, CDR1 is SGHRS and CDR2 is YFSETQ. The CDR3 coding sequence is TGCGCCAGCAGCTTGGGGGTGACTAGCGGGAGCCCCGATGAGCAGTTCTTC. Translation gives CASSLGVTSGSPDEQFF.

The chain recombines TRBV18 with TRBJ2-1, with TRBD2 identical over 10 bases. The J segment lost 0 bases and the V segment lost 4 bases, leaving 6 bases of the junction unmatched. The germline V gene has CDR1 KGHSH and CDR2 LQKENI. The length of the CDR3 is 17 residues. CDR3 loop: CASSLAGGGSSYNEQFF. CDR3 DNA: TGTGCCAGCTCACTAGCGGGAGGAGGTAGCTCCTACAATGAGCAGTTCTTC. The variable domain in full, with the rest retrieved from reference TRBV18 and TRBJ2-1, is NAGVMQNPRHLVRRRGQEARLRCSPMKGHSHVYWYRQLPEEGLKFMVYLQKENIIDESGMPKERFSAEFPKEGPSILRIQQVVRGDSAAYFCASSLAGGGSSYNEQFFGPGTRLTVL.

The chain carries TRBV7-6 and TRBJ1-2; unclear D gene. V was cut by 1 base and J by 8 bases, with 8 bases left in between. Germline V gene lookup returns CDR1 SGHVS and CDR2 FNYEAQ. The CDR3 runs to 12 residues. The CDR3 DNA reads as TGTGCCAGCAGCTTAGGAGGGAAAGGCTACACCTTC. It specifies CASSLGGKGYTF. Filled out from reference TRBV7-6 and TRBJ1-2, the complete variable domain reads GAGVSQSPRYKVTKRGQDVALRCDPISGHVSLYWYRQALGQGPEFLTYFNYEAQQDKSGLPNDRFSAERPEGSISTLTIQRTEQRDSAMYRCASSLGGKGYTFGSGTRLTVV.

The V gene is TRBV24-1, the J gene TRBJ1-2; 10 nucleotides match TRBD1. CDR1 is KGHDR, CDR2 SFDVKD, per germline. This CDR3 has 17 amino acids. The junction had 11 bases not matched to a gene; V was cut back by 1 base and J by 7 bases. CDR3 in DNA: TGTGCCACCAGTGATTTTAGCCCCGACAGGGGGCCGTTTGGCTACACCTTC. This encodes CATSDFSPDRGPFGYTF.

CDR3 sequence (DNA): TGTGCCAGCAGCTTGGCCGGGACAGGATCCAAGTACTTC. This encodes CASSLAGTGSKYF. The chain recombines TRBV7-6 with TRBJ2-5; 8 nucleotides match TRBD1. V lost 3 bases to trimming and J lost 12 bases; unmatched junction nucleotides: 9. The length of the CDR3 is 13 residues. Per the germline V gene, CDR1 is SGHVS and CDR2 is FNYEAQ.

Only a few counts were recorded for this clone. This chain links TRBV6-1 with TRBJ1-3, with D possibly matching TRBD1 (5 bases). This CDR3 has 14 residues. The V and J ends lost 2 bases and 0 bases respectively, with 5 bases between them. Per the germline V gene, CDR1 is MNHNS and CDR2 is SASEGT. This chain's CDR3 is CASSEQGSGNTIYF. CDR3 coding DNA: TGTGCCAGCAGTGAACAGGGCTCTGGAAACACCATATATTTT.

The chain couples TRBV6-5 to TRBJ2-7; TRBD1 agrees at 8 bases. Germline CDR1 is MNHEY and CDR2 is SVGAGI. Trimming removed 6 bases from V and 4 bases from J; junction bases left unmatched: 8. CDR3 length equals 14 residues. The chain's CDR3 is CASSLGQGAYEQYF. CDR3 sequence (DNA): TGTGCCAGCAGCTTGGGGCAGGGGGCTTACGAGCAGTACTTC.

In its sample, this clone was seen many times. The V and J genes are TRBV19 and TRBJ2-5; 8 bases match TRBD2. The germline V gene has CDR1 LNHDA and CDR2 SQIVND (reference sequence). V lost 5 bases, J lost 1 base, and 6 bases stayed unmatched. This CDR3 contains 15 residues. The CDR3 loop reads CASSSGGRPQETQYF. DNA of the CDR3: TGTGCCAGTAGTTCGGGCGGGAGGCCCCAAGAGACCCAGTACTTC.

The chain has TRBV28 and TRBJ2-6, with 11 bases matching TRBD2. The trim removed 3 bases at V and 0 bases at J, leaving 7 bases unmatched. The CDR3 covers 19 residues. The germline CDR1 and CDR2 sequences are MDHEN and SYDVKM. The CDR3 DNA follows: TGTGCCAGCAGTTTCCCGACTAGCGGGATCCCCTCTGGGGCCAACGTCCTGACTTTC. Its protein product is CASSFPTSGIPSGANVLTF.

The rearrangement joins TRBV10-1 to TRBJ2-1; TRBD2 might be the D (6 bases). This CDR3 region has 14 residues. Trimming removed 2 bases at V and 12 bases at J, with 17 bases between. The V gene's germline CDR1 is WNHNN and CDR2 SYGVQD (reference sequence). The chain's CDR3 is CASSEPPTSFGQFF. In DNA form, the CDR3 reads TGCGCCAGCAGTGAGCCACCGACTAGTTTTGGGCAGTTCTTC.

CDR3 sequence: CASSFGYEQYF. The DNA of the CDR3 is TGTGCCAGCAGTTTCGGCTACGAGCAGTACTTC. The chain recombines TRBV6-5 with TRBJ2-7; D unresolved. Germline V gene sequence: CDR1 MNHEY, CDR2 SVGAGI. CDR3 size: 11 residues. V lost 4 bases and J lost 3, with 4 bases in between.

This clone was seen a handful of times. CDR3 loop: CASSLAGRLNTEAFF. CDR3 in DNA: TGTGCCAGCAGCTTAGCGGGGCGGTTAAACACTGAAGCTTTCTTT. The chain carries TRBV7-9 and TRBJ1-1; D may be TRBD1 (5 bases). The CDR3 is 15 residues long. Per germline, CDR1 SEHNR and CDR2 FQNEAQ (reference sequence). Trimming removed 0 bases from V and 2 bases from J, with 10 bases in between.

The chain joins TRBV3-1 (or the pseudogene TRBV3-2) to TRBJ2-3; 9 bases match TRBD1. Trimming removed 2 bases from V and 4 bases from J; junction bases left unmatched: 4. CDR1 is LGHDT, CDR2 YNNKEL, per germline (reference sequence). The CDR3 length is 15 residues. CDR3 DNA sequence: TGTGCCAGCAGCCAACCGGGACAGGGCTCAGATACGCAGTATTTT. Translation: CASSQPGQGSDTQYF.

V usage is TRBV11-2 and J usage is TRBJ2-7; TRBD1 is a possible D gene (5 bases). Germline V lookup: CDR1 SGHAT, CDR2 FQNNGV. The CDR3 has 15 amino acids. The V end was cut by 5 bases, the J end by 6 bases, with 20 bases between. CDR3 in DNA: TGTGCCAGCAGCCACGGACAATATCGTACGTTCGAGCAGTACTTC. Protein product: CASSHGQYRTFEQYF. The full variable domain, in which reference TRBV11-2 and TRBJ2-7 provide the parts outside the CDR3, is EAGVAQSPRYKIIEKRQSVAFWCNPISGHATLYWYQQILGQGPKLLIQFQNNGVVDDSQLPKDRFSAERLKGVDSTLKIQPAKLEDSAVYLCASSHGQYRTFEQYFGPGTRLTVT.

This clone was seen only a few times. CDR3 residues: CASSYTGGSGYTF. DNA for the CDR3: TGTGCCAGCAGTTACACAGGGGGCTCTGGCTACACCTTC. The chain combines TRBV6-5 with TRBJ1-2; 9 bases match TRBD1. Germline CDR1 and CDR2: MNHEY and SVGAGI. The CDR3 extends over 13 amino acids. The V and J ends lost 2 bases and 7 bases, in that order; junction bases with no gene match: 2.

This sequence joins TRBV3-1 (or the pseudogene TRBV3-2) and TRBJ2-1; D possibly corresponds to TRBD2 (6 bases). The CDR3 runs 16 residues. V lost 2 bases to trimming and J lost 0 bases, with 11 bases between them. CDR1 LGHDT and CDR2 YNNKEL come from the germline V gene (reference sequence). The CDR3, as DNA: TGTGCCAGCAGCCAACTCGGGAGTTCCTCCTACAATGAGCAGTTCTTC. Encoded protein: CASSQLGSSSYNEQFF.

The chain uses TRBV3-1 (or the pseudogene TRBV3-2) and TRBJ2-7, with 13 bases that match TRBD2. The CDR3 runs to 15 residues. The V segment lost 2 bases and the J segment 5 bases; nucleotides outside the gene matches: 3. CDR1 is LGHDT and CDR2 is YNNKEL in the germline V gene (reference sequence). DNA for the CDR3: TGTGCCAGCAGCCAAAAGGGGACTAGCGGGAACGAGCAGTACTTC. Translated, it gives CASSQKGTSGNEQYF.

This chain connects TRBV4-1 to TRBJ2-1; 14 bases align to TRBD2. CDR1 MGHRA and CDR2 YSYEKL come from the germline V gene. This CDR3 is 16 amino acids long. Trimming at V came to 4 bases and at J to 7 bases, leaving 6 bases not matched to a gene. The chain's CDR3 is CASSPLGTSGSNEQFF. DNA of the CDR3: TGCGCCAGCAGCCCGCTGGGGACTAGCGGGAGTAATGAGCAGTTCTTC.

This clone turned up a few times. The chain couples TRBV28 to TRBJ1-2; TRBD1 might be the D (5 bases). The germline gives CDR1 MDHEN, CDR2 SYDVKM. This CDR3 is built from 12 residues. Trimming took off 5 bases at V and 4 bases at J, with 8 bases between the two ends. CDR3 nucleotides: TGTGCCAGCAGTCCACAGGTCTATGGCTACACCTTC. The encoded protein is CASSPQVYGYTF.

This clone was picked up many times. This rearrangement joins TRBV18 to TRBJ1-2, with no clear D. The V and J ends lost 6 bases and 5 bases respectively, with 13 bases between them. CDR1 is KGHSH and CDR2 is LQKENI in the germline V gene. The CDR3 loop spans 13 amino acids. The CDR3 region is CASSAAINYGYTF. CDR3 nucleotide sequence: TGTGCCAGCTCCGCCGCGATAAATTATGGCTACACCTTC.

The chain joins TRBV6-2 or TRBV6-3 to TRBJ2-2, with unresolved D. V lost 2 bases and J 2 bases, leaving 12 bases between the germline ends. Per the germline V gene, CDR1 is MNHEY and CDR2 is SVGEGT. CDR3 length equals 16 residues. The CDR3: CASSYPLNGNTGELFF. The CDR3 DNA follows: TGTGCCAGCAGTTACCCGTTGAATGGCAACACCGGGGAGCTGTTTTTT.

The chain is built from TRBV7-3 and TRBJ2-3; D is unresolved. The CDR3 totals 16 residues. Germline loops: CDR1 SGHTA, CDR2 FQGTGA. The ends were cut back, 2 bases at V and 1 base at J, with 13 bases in the middle. The CDR3 protein is CASSLLAVAGTDTQYF. CDR3 DNA sequence: TGTGCCAGCAGCTTACTCGCGGTGGCTGGCACAGATACGCAGTATTTT.

The genes are TRBV5-4 and TRBJ1-2; TRBD1 aligns across 7 bases. Trimming removed 0 bases from V and 2 bases from J; junction bases left unmatched: 4. CDR3 length equals 15 residues. Germline lookup yields CDR1 SGHNT and CDR2 YYREEE (reference sequence). The DNA of the CDR3 is TGTGCCAGCAGCTTGGCCGCGGGACAGAACTATGGCTACACCTTC. It translates to CASSLAAGQNYGYTF.